This T cell receptor (beta chain) was retrieved from a study of cytomegalovirus exposure and HLA in healthy donors. With 3 bases removed from V and 4 bases from J, the gap between germline ends came to 12 bases. The CDR3 totals 14 residues. From germline, CDR1 is SGHRS and CDR2 YFSETQ. A multiplex PCR was run with 60 Vbeta primers and 13 Jbeta primers. The table came from immunoSEQ multiplex PCR; TCRdb's copy has only in-frame clones and leaves some out. The table records 200,000 or so clones, 75% to 85% of them present only once. The clonotype was recovered from a woman aged 40 to 50 in good health and CMV-seronegative. The J gene is TRBJ2-3, the V gene TRBV5-1, with a weak D call TRBD2 (5 bases). The sample taken for sequencing was PBMCs. The CDR3 region has the DNA TGCGCCAGCAGCTCGACGGGTAGCGCAGATACGCAGTATTTT. Protein product: CASSSTGSADTQYF.